These 6 T cell receptor beta chains originate from one sample sequenced in a study of post-analysis software for immune sequencing data (dated by TCRdb to between 2015 and 2017). Here is what the overall study found, with its caveats: A few TRBV segments, including TRBV5-6, TRBV5-1 and TRBV20-1, were significantly more frequent in patients than controls.

Libraries were built with PCR. Sequenced using an Illumina HiSeq 2500. To reduce PCR and sequencing biases, unique molecular identifiers were built into the TCR beta cDNA libraries. TCRdb trimmed public reads at Q25 via fastp, called clones via MiXCR and kept in-frame beta chains. A single entry per CDR3 protein holds the most common genes and DNA from its merged rows. Present in this sample are 650,000 to 900,000 distinct CDR3 sequences, approximately 44% of which were seen just once. Over 4.5% of the sample lies in the top ten. No antigen is known for these receptors. The sample was blood. Receptors were obtained from a girl between 5 and 17 years old with multiple sclerosis.

This chain uses TRBV6-1 with TRBJ1-5; D unresolved. Looked up from germline, CDR1 is MNHNS and CDR2 is SASEGT. Trimming cost V 9 bases and J 2 bases, with 8 bases left between them. CDR3 length: 12 residues. The CDR3: CASVDGNQPQHF. CDR3 DNA sequence: TGTGCCAGTGTGGACGGCAATCAGCCCCAGCATTTT.

There are a few counts of this clonotype. The chain has TRBV2 and TRBJ2-1; weak D call: TRBD1 (6 bases). CDR3 length: 11 residues. V lost 10 bases to trimming and J lost 8 bases, with 12 bases between them. The germline gives CDR1 SNHLY, CDR2 FYNNEI. The CDR3 protein is CATYRADEQFF. CDR3 nucleotides: TGTGCCACCTACAGGGCTGATGAGCAGTTCTTC. Looking up the rest from reference TRBV2 and TRBJ2-1 gives the full variable domain: EPEVTQTPSHQVTQMGQEVILRCVPISNHLYFYWYRQILGQKVEFLVSFYNNEISEKSEIFDDQFSVERPDGSNFTLKIRSTKLEDSAMYFCATYRADEQFFGPGTRLTVL.

In its sample, this clonotype was seen a few times. V is TRBV4-1 and J is TRBJ2-1; D may be TRBD2 (6 bases). The V gene's germline CDR1 is MGHRA and CDR2 YSYEKL. Deletions cut 0 bases from V and 0 bases from J, with 15 bases between. This CDR3 spans 18 amino acids. The CDR3: CASSQDLWGRSSYNEQFF. CDR3 coding DNA: TGCGCCAGCAGCCAAGATCTGTGGGGGAGGAGCTCCTACAATGAGCAGTTCTTC.

There are a few counts of this clonotype. The chain uses TRBV20-1 and TRBJ2-1; D not resolved. The V gene's germline CDR1 is DFQATT and CDR2 SNEGSKA (reference sequence). Trimming pared 3 bases from V and 3 bases from J, leaving 9 bases between. The CDR3 runs to 13 residues. The CDR3 nucleotides read TGCAGTGCTAGCTACGCGAACTACAATGAGCAGTTCTTC. This encodes CSASYANYNEQFF.

This clonotype was observed a handful of times. Here the CDR3 DNA reads TGTGCCATCAGTGAAGGCAGTAGCGGGACGTACGAGCAGTACTTC. Its translation: CAISEGSSGTYEQYF. This chain uses TRBV10-3 with TRBJ2-7; 8 nucleotides match TRBD2. Germline-derived CDR1 and CDR2 are ENHRY and SYGVKD. V shed 3 bases and J 4 bases; nucleotides not matched to a gene: 8. CDR3 length: 15 amino acids.

This clonotype occurred a few times. The chain couples TRBV6-6 to TRBJ2-3, with D possibly matching TRBD2 (6 bases). This CDR3 spans 16 amino acids. V was clipped by 2 bases and J by 0 bases, with 12 bases between them. Germline values: CDR1 MNHNY, CDR2 SVGAGI (reference sequence). DNA of the CDR3: TGTGCCAGCAGTTACCCCGGGGGAACTAGCACAGATACGCAGTATTTT. This encodes CASSYPGGTSTDTQYF.